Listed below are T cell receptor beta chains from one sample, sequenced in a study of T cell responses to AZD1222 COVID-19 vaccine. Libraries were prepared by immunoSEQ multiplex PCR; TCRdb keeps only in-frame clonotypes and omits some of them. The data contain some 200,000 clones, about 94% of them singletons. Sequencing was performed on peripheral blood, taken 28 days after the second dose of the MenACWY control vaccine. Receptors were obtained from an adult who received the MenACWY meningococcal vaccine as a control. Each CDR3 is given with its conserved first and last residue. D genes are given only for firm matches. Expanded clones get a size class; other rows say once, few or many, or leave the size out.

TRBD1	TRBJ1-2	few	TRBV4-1	TGCGCCAGCAGCCAAGATGACGGACAGGGGAGTGGCTACACCTTC	CASSQDDGQGSGYTF
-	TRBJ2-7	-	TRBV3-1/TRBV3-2	TGTGCCAGCAGCCAAGATTATAGTCCCTCCTACGAGCAGTACTTC	CASSQDYSPSYEQYF
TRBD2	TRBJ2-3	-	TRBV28	TGTGCCAGCAGTTCACTGACTAGCGGGAGAGCTAGCACAGATACGCAGTATTTT	CASSSLTSGRASTDTQYF
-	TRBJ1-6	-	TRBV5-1	TGCGCCAGCAGCTTGGGACAGAGCAATTCACCCCTCCACTTT	CASSLGQSNSPLHF
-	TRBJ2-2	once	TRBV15	TGTGCCACCAGCAGAGATCGCGCCTCCGGGGAGCTGTTTTTT	CATSRDRASGELFF
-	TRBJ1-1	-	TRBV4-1	TGCGCCAGCACTCCAGGGTTTTTGAACACTGAAGCTTTCTTT	CASTPGFLNTEAFF
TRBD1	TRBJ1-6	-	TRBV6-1	TGTGCCAGCAGTGAACTCGGACAGGGAGCTTCACCCCTCCACTTT	CASSELGQGASPLHF
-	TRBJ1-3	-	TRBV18	TGTGCCAGCTCAACGAACCTCTCTGGAAACACCATATATTTT	CASSTNLSGNTIYF
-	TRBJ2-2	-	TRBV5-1	TGCGCCAGCAGCTTGGAGGGGGGACGGAGGGACACCGGGGAGCTGTTTTTT	CASSLEGGRRDTGELFF
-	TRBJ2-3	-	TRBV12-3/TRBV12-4	TGTGCCAGCAGGCCTAGCACAGATACGCAGTATTTT	CASRPSTDTQYF
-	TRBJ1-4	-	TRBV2	TGTGCCAGCAGTGAACTGGCAACTAATGAAAAACTGTTTTTT	CASSELATNEKLFF
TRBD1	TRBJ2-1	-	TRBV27	TGTGCCAGCAGTCTAGGACAGGGGAGATACAATGAGCAGTTCTTC	CASSLGQGRYNEQFF
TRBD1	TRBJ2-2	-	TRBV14	TGTGCCAGCAGCCGCACCGGGACAGGGACGACCGGGGAGCTGTTTTTT	CASSRTGTGTTGELFF
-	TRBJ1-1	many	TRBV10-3	TGTGCCATCAGTGAGTCGATGGTAAACACTGAAGCTTTCTTT	CAISESMVNTEAFF
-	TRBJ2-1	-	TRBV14	TGTGCCAGCAGCCCATTGGACGGGGGCGACTACAATGAGCAGTTCTTC	CASSPLDGGDYNEQFF
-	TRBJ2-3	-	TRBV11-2	TGTGCCAGCAGCCCCACCGGGACAGATACGCAGTATTTT	CASSPTGTDTQYF
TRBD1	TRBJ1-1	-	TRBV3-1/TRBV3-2	TGTGCCAGCAGCCAAGATTGGACAGGAACGAACACTGAAGCTTTCTTT	CASSQDWTGTNTEAFF
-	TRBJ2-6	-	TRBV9	TGTGCCAGCAGCCCAGCCACCCCAGACAGTACTGGGGCCAACGTCCTGACTTTC	CASSPATPDSTGANVLTF
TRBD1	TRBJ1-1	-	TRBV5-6	TGTGCCACCTACGGACAGGGGTCTTCTGAAGCTTTCTTT	CATYGQGSSEAFF
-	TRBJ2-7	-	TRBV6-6	TGTGCCAGCCAGGGAACTAACTACGAGCAGTACTTC	CASQGTNYEQYF
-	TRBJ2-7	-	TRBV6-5	TGTGCCAGCAGTCAGCCGGGGTCCTACGAGCAGTACTTC	CASSQPGSYEQYF
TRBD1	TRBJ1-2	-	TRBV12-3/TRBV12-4	TGTGCCAGCAGTTGGGACAGACCCTATGGCTACACCTTC	CASSWDRPYGYTF
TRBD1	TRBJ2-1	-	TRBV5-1	TGCGCCAGCAGCTTGGGGACAGGGTTGGATGAGCAGTTCTTC	CASSLGTGLDEQFF
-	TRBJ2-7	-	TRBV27	TGTGCCACAGCTCAGGGGTCGTCCTACGAGCAGTACTTC	CATAQGSSYEQYF
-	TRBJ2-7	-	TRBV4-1	TGCGCCAGCAGCCAAGACATTAGCGTAAGCTCCTACGAGCAGTACTTC	CASSQDISVSSYEQYF
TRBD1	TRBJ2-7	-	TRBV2	TGTGCCAGTCTGAGCGACAGGGGCTTCATCGAGCAGTACTTC	CASLSDRGFIEQYF
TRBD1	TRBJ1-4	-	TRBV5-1	TGCGCCAGCAGCCCGACTGGGACAGCAGCTGAAGAACTGTTTTTT	CASSPTGTAAEELFF
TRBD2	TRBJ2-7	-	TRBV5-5	TGTGCCAGCAGCTCTCGGACTAGCGGGATGAACGAGCAGTACTTC	CASSSRTSGMNEQYF
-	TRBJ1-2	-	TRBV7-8	TGTGCCAGCAGCTTAGAAAAGGCCCAGTATGGCTACACCTTC	CASSLEKAQYGYTF
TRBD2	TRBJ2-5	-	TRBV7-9	TGTGCCAGCTTGGCGGGGGGGCGGCCGGGAGAGACCCAGTACTTC	CASLAGGRPGETQYF
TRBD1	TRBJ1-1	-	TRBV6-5	TGTGCCAGCAGTCAAACAGGGGGCCTTACTGAAGCTTTCTTT	CASSQTGGLTEAFF
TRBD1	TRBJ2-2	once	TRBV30	TGTGCCTGGAATTCGGACAGGGCCGGGGAGCTGTTTTTT	CAWNSDRAGELFF
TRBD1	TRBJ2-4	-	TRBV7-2	TGTGCCAGCAGCGAGCGCCCCGGGACAGGGGGTGACATTCAGTACTTC	CASSERPGTGGDIQYF
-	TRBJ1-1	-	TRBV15	TGTGCCACCAGCCAGGGAGGAAGAACTGAAGCTTTCTTT	CATSQGGRTEAFF
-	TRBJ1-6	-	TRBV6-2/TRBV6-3	TGTGCCAGCAGTCTGAGGCAGTCGGGGCCTTCACCCCTCCACTTT	CASSLRQSGPSPLHF
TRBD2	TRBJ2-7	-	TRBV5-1	TGCGCCAGCACCCTAAACGATGGCGGGGGGATCTCTTTGGACGAGCAGTACTTC	CASTLNDGGGISLDEQYF
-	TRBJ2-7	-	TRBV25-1	TGTGCCAGCAGTGGCCAACTCTACGAGCAGTACTTC	CASSGQLYEQYF
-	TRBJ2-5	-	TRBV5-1	TGCGCCAGCAGCTTGGGGTCAAACAGGAGGGAGACCCAGTACTTC	CASSLGSNRRETQYF
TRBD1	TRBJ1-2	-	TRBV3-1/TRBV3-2	TGTGCCAGCAGCCAAGATCAGGGGGTAATTACTGGCTACACCTTC	CASSQDQGVITGYTF
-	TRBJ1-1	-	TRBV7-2	TGTGCCAGCAGCGTAAGCGGCAGTTCGGAAGCTTTCTTT	CASSVSGSSEAFF
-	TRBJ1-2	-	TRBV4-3	TGCGCCAGCAGCCAAGAGGCAGGCCCTTATGGCTACACCTTC	CASSQEAGPYGYTF
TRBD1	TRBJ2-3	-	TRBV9	TGTGCCAGCAGCGGACAGGGGTCGGATACGCAGTATTTT	CASSGQGSDTQYF
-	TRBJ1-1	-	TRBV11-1	TGTGCCAGCAGCCTCGACGGGAACACTGAAGCTTTCTTT	CASSLDGNTEAFF
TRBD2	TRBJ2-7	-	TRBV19	TGTGCCAGTAGTATAGGGACTAGCGGATACGAGCAGTACTTC	CASSIGTSGYEQYF
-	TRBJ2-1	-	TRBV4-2	TGTGCCAGCACCCCTGGGGAGAGCAGTAGCTCCTACAATGAGCAGTTCTTC	CASTPGESSSSYNEQFF
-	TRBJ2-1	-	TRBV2	TGTGCCAGCAGTGGAGTCAATGAGCAGTTCTTC	CASSGVNEQFF
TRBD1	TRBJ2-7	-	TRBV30	TGTGCCTGGGTACAGGGGCAAAACCCCTACGAGCAGTACTTC	CAWVQGQNPYEQYF
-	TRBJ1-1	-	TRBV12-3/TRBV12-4	TGTGCCAGCAGCCTCGACGGACACTTTGAAGCTTTCTTT	CASSLDGHFEAFF
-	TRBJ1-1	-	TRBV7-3	TGTGCCAGCAGCTTAGCAGGGATGAACACTGAAGCTTTCTTT	CASSLAGMNTEAFF
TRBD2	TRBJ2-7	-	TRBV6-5	TGTGCCAGCAGACTAGCGGGAGGCTACGAGCAGTACTTC	CASRLAGGYEQYF
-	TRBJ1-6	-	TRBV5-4	TGTGCCAGCAGCTTGGAGCCCCTTTCACCCCTCCACTTT	CASSLEPLSPLHF
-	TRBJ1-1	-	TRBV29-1	TGCAGCGCTGCAACCGGGAACACTGAAGCTTTCTTT	CSAATGNTEAFF
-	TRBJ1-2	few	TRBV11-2	TGTGCCAGCAGCTTGGTAAAAAAGGGTCACTATGGCTACACCTTC	CASSLVKKGHYGYTF
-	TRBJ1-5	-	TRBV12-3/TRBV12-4	TGTGCCAGCAGTTGGGGCAATCAGCCCCAGCATTTT	CASSWGNQPQHF
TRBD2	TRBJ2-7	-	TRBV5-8	TGTGCCAGCAGCCCTGGACGGGGGGCCTACGAGCAGTACTTC	CASSPGRGAYEQYF
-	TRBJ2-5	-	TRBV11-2	TGTGCCAGCAGCCTTAATGGGGGTCAAGAGACCCAGTACTTC	CASSLNGGQETQYF
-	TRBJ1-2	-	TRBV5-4	TGTGCCAGCAGCTTGTGGCAGGGTAGCTATGGCTACACCTTC	CASSLWQGSYGYTF
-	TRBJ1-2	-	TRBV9	TGTGCCAGCAGCCCTGATGTCTTC	CASSPDVF